This passage covers 12 T cell receptor beta chains from one sample sequenced in a study of identical twins. One entry per CDR3 protein, called by TCRdb with MiXCR from the 5' RACE reads. The sample lists 450,000 or so distinct CDR3 sequences; 13% to 15% were seen once. Separately, the same data were catalogued under a study of yellow fever vaccine responses in identical twins.

The source material was CD4+ T cells sorted from blood. Every receptor here comes from a young woman in good health.

Only a few counts were recorded for this clonotype. This rearrangement joins TRBV28 to TRBJ2-3; 8 nucleotides match TRBD2. CDR3 size: 15 residues. Losses at the gene ends were 2 bases for V and 7 bases for J; bases not matched to a gene: 8. Germline V gene sequence: CDR1 MDHEN, CDR2 SYDVKM. Written as DNA, the CDR3 is TGTGCCAGCAGTTTAAGCGGGAGAAAAGTGAATACGCAGTATTTT. This gives the protein CASSLSGRKVNTQYF.

The sample holds a few counts of this clonotype. V is TRBV11-2 and J is TRBJ2-2; D gene unclear. The germline CDR1 and CDR2 sequences are SGHAT and FQNNGV. This CDR3 comprises 15 residues. The V end was cut by 4 bases, the J end by 5 bases, with 14 bases between. The CDR3 nucleotides read TGTGCCAGCAGCTCCCGATCTATGGTAACCGGGGAGCTGTTTTTT. It is translated as CASSSRSMVTGELFF.

This clonotype was counted only a few times. The rearrangement joins TRBV12-3 or TRBV12-4 to TRBJ2-7; tentatively, D is TRBD1 (6 bases). V was trimmed by 5 bases and J by 5 bases, leaving 19 bases between them. The CDR3 is made up of 15 amino acids. In DNA form, the CDR3 reads TGTGCCAGCAGTGGAACAGGGACCTTAATAAACGAGCAGTACTTC. Translation gives CASSGTGTLINEQYF.

This clonotype was picked up a small number of times. J is TRBJ1-1 and V is TRBV7-9; D might be TRBD1 (5 bases). Germline V CDR1 and CDR2: SEHNR, FQNEAQ (reference sequence). This CDR3 has 12 amino acids. V lost 6 bases to trimming and J lost 7 bases, with 12 bases between them. CDR3 region: CASRPTAVEAFF. CDR3 sequence (DNA): TGTGCCAGCAGACCGACAGCGGTTGAAGCTTTCTTT.

This clonotype was recorded many times. V and J are TRBV5-1 and TRBJ2-1; 8 nucleotides line up with TRBD2. The CDR3 has 14 amino acids. Trimming at V came to 0 bases and at J to 4 bases, leaving 0 bases not matched to a gene. Germline CDR1 is SGHRS and CDR2 is YFSETQ. The CDR3 loop is CASSLVAGYNEQFF. In DNA form, the CDR3 reads TGCGCCAGCAGCTTGGTAGCGGGATACAATGAGCAGTTCTTC.

This chain links TRBV11-1 with TRBJ2-7; D call uncertain. V lost 0 bases and J lost 3, with 9 bases in between. The CDR3 has 14 amino acids. Germline-derived CDR1 and CDR2 are SGHAT and FQDESV (reference sequence). The CDR3 spells CASSLAYSNYEQYF. CDR3 DNA sequence: TGTGCCAGCAGCTTAGCGTACTCAAACTACGAGCAGTACTTC.

This clonotype was found a few times. The V and J genes are TRBV28 and TRBJ2-7; the D gene is possibly TRBD1 (6 bases). Germline values: CDR1 MDHEN, CDR2 SYDVKM. The CDR3 spans 14 residues. The V end was cut by 6 bases, the J end by 5 bases, with 17 bases between. Here the CDR3 DNA reads TGTGCCAGCAGAGTACCGGGACAAAGGGACGAGCAGTACTTC. It specifies CASRVPGQRDEQYF.

Regarding this clonotype: A much larger clone sits a single nucleotide away, making a read error possible. Likely a read error: the CDR3 ends without its conserved phenylalanine or tryptophan. V gene TRBV28 combines with J gene TRBJ2-3, with unresolved D. Germline V lookup: CDR1 MDHEN, CDR2 SYDVKM. This CDR3 has 12 amino acids. Trimming pared 6 bases from V and 4 bases from J, leaving 8 bases between. In DNA form, the CDR3 reads TGTGCCAGCAGGGCGGACGCAGATACGCAGTATCTT. Protein: CASRADADTQYL.

V and J are TRBV10-3 and TRBJ2-1, with TRBD2 matching 15 bases. The CDR3 loop spans 18 amino acids. Germline V CDR1 and CDR2: ENHRY, SYGVKD. V was pared by 2 bases and J by 6 bases, with 8 bases of the junction left unmatched. In nucleotides, the CDR3 is TGTGCCATCAGTGAGGGATTAGGGGGACTAGCGGGGGGCAATGAGCAGTTCTTC. Translated: CAISEGLGGLAGGNEQFF.

This clonotype was observed a handful of times. This chain connects TRBV5-1 to TRBJ2-1; the match to TRBD2 covers 8 bases. Per germline, CDR1 SGHRS and CDR2 YFSETQ. The CDR3 is made up of 17 amino acids. V was clipped by 0 bases and J by 3 bases; unmatched bases: 8. The CDR3 sequence: CASSLEPGGRFYNEQFF. CDR3 DNA: TGCGCCAGCAGCTTGGAGCCGGGGGGGCGATTCTACAATGAGCAGTTCTTC.

This clonotype was counted between two and nine times. The chain combines TRBV4-1 with TRBJ2-2; 10 positions match TRBD2. The CDR3 totals 17 residues. The germline V gene encodes CDR1 MGHRA and CDR2 YSYEKL. Germline trimming cut 1 base from V and 4 bases from J; bases unmatched to any gene: 6. The CDR3 spells CASSQVGAGGGTGELFF. CDR3 DNA sequence: TGCGCCAGCAGCCAAGTCGGAGCGGGGGGGGGCACCGGGGAGCTGTTTTTT.

Here the CDR3 reads CASSSGLAPETQYF. DNA of the CDR3: TGCGCCAGCAGCTCCGGACTAGCCCCAGAGACCCAGTACTTC. The gene calls are TRBV5-1 and TRBJ2-5; the match to TRBD2 covers 8 bases. Germline CDR1 is SGHRS and CDR2 is YFSETQ. J gave up 4 bases and V 3 bases, and 5 bases lay outside the gene matches. This CDR3 has 14 residues.